This T cell receptor (beta chain) comes out of a study of blood T cells in healthy people across ages. Using a J-beta primer mix together with a sample-barcoded 5' primer, a second PCR was run for about 6 to 11 cycles. Every single cDNA molecule received a tag from a template-switch adaptor with 12 random nucleotides. Using its own MiXCR run on the 5' RACE reads, TCRdb lists one record per CDR3 protein. The table has about 1.6 million distinct CDR3 sequences, around 35% seen once. On this clonotype itself: Its antigen is not identified.

The CDR3 is made up of 13 amino acids. Trimming took off 1 base at V and 5 bases at J, with 8 bases between the two ends. CDR1 and CDR2 (germline): MNHNS, SASEGT. General study findings and limits: The unknown donor CMV status may have confounded expanded clonotype changes. Per million T cells, TCR beta diversity dropped roughly linearly as age increased. Long-lived donors exceeded aged donors in naive CD4+ cells and diversity.

Sample: blood. The receptor was isolated from a woman in her twenties or thirties in good health. The V and J genes are TRBV6-1 and TRBJ2-5; D unresolved. The CDR3 spells CASSEVGPETQYF. In nucleotides, the CDR3 is TGTGCCAGCAGTGAAGTGGGTCCGGAGACCCAGTACTTC.